This T cell receptor beta chain stems from a study of vaccination and CD4 T cells after COVID-19. Overall study: Cells were stimulated with overlapping spike peptide pools from SARS-CoV-2, HCoV-NL63, HCoV-OC43 and HCoV-229E. Cultures that served as controls received a CEFX pool, an HIV-1 Nef pool, or no peptide.

Notes on the study in general: Spike mono-reactivity was shown by 304 of 307 vaccine-specific clones in convalescent patients.

This clonotype appeared a few times. Its specificity is unknown. Germline CDR1 reads SEHNR; CDR2 reads FQNEAQ (reference sequence). V lost 5 bases and J lost 4, with 14 bases in between. The CDR3 extends over 14 amino acids. Documented treatment: approximately nine-day PBMC culture with coronavirus spike peptide pools or control peptides (ViraFEST assay). CD4+ T cells of the unexposed donor were collected before the COVID-19 pandemic (2011-2018). Sequencing of cultured CD4+ T cell DNA used the Oncomine TCR Beta short-read assay. It was from cultured CD4+ T cells that genomic DNA was extracted. TCRdb reprocessed the PCR reads via MiXCR and lists one record per CDR3 protein. The repertoire holds 4,000 to 5,500 distinct CDR3 sequences, with approximately 61% as singletons.

Material: CD4+ T cells from blood, cultured in vitro. V is TRBV7-9 and J is TRBJ1-1; D gene uncertain. This receptor was identified in a human donor in good health. The CDR3 DNA is TGTGCCAGCAGCCTAGACCCGACGGGCACTGAAGCTTTCTTT. Its translation is CASSLDPTGTEAFF.